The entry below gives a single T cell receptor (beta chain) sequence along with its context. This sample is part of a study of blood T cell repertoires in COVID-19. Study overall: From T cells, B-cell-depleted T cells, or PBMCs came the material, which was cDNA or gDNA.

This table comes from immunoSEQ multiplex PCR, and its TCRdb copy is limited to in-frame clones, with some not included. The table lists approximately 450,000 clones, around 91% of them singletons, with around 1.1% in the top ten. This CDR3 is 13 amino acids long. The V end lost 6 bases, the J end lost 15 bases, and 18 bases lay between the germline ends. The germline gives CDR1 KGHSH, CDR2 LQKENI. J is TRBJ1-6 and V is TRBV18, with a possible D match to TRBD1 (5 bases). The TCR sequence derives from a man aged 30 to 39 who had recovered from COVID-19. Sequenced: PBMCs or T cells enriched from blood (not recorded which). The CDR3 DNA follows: TGTGCCAGCTCCTACCCCCCGGGGGTCGACCTCCACTTT. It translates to CASSYPPGVDLHF.